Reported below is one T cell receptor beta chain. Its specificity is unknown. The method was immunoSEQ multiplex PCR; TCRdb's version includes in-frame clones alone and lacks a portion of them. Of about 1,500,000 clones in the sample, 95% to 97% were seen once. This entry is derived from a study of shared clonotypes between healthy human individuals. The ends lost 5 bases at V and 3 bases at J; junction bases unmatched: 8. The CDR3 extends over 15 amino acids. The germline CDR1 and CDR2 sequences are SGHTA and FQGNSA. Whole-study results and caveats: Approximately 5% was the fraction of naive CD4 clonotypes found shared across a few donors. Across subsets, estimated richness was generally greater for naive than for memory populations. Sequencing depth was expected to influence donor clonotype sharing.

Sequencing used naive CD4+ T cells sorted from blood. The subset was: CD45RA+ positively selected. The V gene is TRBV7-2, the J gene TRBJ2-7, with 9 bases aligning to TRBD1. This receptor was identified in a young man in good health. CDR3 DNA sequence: TGTGCCAGCAGCCGAACCGGGACAGGGCTCTACGAGCAGTACTTC. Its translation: CASSRTGTGLYEQYF.